This paragraph covers one T cell receptor (beta chain) sequence. What it binds is not known. Germline V gene sequence: CDR1 LGHDT, CDR2 YNNKEL (reference sequence). The CDR3 covers 17 residues. The data were taken from a study of T cells expressing NK-cell markers. Study-wide results and caveats: About six donors carried dominant NKG2C+ clonotypes that made up about 1.0-7.5% of their CD8+ T cells.

UMIs were included in TCR beta cDNA generated by 5'RACE template switching. After re-calling the 5' RACE reads, TCRdb lists one entry per CDR3 protein, DNA absent. Found here are around 380,000 distinct CDR3 sequences; the top ten clones hold over 8.5%. The chain has TRBV3-1 and TRBJ1-1. This sequence originates from a woman in her 50s in good health. Sequences were obtained from blood T cells: a sorted CD56 or NKG2C T cell subset, CD4+ or CD8+ T cells, or bulk PBMC T cells (not recorded which). Here the CDR3 reads CASSPLSGGPRHTEAFF. The full variable domain, in which reference TRBV3-1 and TRBJ1-1 provide the parts outside the CDR3, is DTAVSQTPKYLVTQMGNDKSIKCEQNLGHDTMYWYKQDSKKFLKIMFSYNNKELIINETVPNRFSPKSPDKAHLNLHINSLELGDSAVYFCASSPLSGGPRHTEAFFGQGTRLTVV.